This TCR beta chain was documented in a study of T cells in Graves' hyperthyroidism and ophthalmopathy. Researchers amplified the TCR beta CDR3 regions from RNA transcripts. The TCR CDR3 first-round RT-PCR relied on the HTBI primer set. TCRdb re-called the multiplex PCR reads with MiXCR, one entry per CDR3 protein. The sample has around 100,000 distinct CDR3 sequences; 47% are singletons. This TCR was recovered from a man between 35 and 55 years old with Graves' hyperthyroidism. The sequencing sample was made of blood.

The CDR3 sequence: CASSPTYYQEGDEQFF. DNA for the CDR3: TGTGCCAGCTCACCAACGTACTACCAGGAGGGGGATGAGCAGTTCTTC. This chain connects TRBV25-1 to TRBJ2-1; D may match TRBD1 or TRBD2 (6 bases each). The germline gives CDR1 MGHDK, CDR2 SYGVNS. The CDR3 is 16 amino acids. V was pared by 8 bases and J by 8 bases, with 25 bases between.